This TCR beta chain is drawn from a study of CD8+ T cells in alopecia areata. RNA extraction was followed by reverse transcription into cDNA, which acted as the sequencing template. Assay used: immunoSEQ multiplex PCR; TCRdb lists only in-frame clones, some missing. The sample yields fewer than 250,000 clones, roughly two fifths seen once. Treatment given: oral pan-JAK inhibitor, 5-10 mg twice daily. This clone showed up just a few times. The same CDR3 is also encoded by other DNA sequences in this sample. Here the sequenced sample was CD4+ T cells sorted from blood, taken between weeks 30 and 35, from a patient treated with tofacitinib. The receptor comes from a human donor with alopecia areata.

The CDR3 spells CATSRDLGYEQYF. Here the CDR3 DNA reads TGTGCCACCAGCAGAGATCTTGGTTACGAGCAGTACTTC. This chain links TRBV15 with TRBJ2-7; D not resolved. V dropped 0 bases and J dropped 4 bases, with 7 bases sitting between them. From germline, CDR1 is LNHNV and CDR2 YYDKDF (reference sequence). The CDR3 is made up of 13 amino acids.